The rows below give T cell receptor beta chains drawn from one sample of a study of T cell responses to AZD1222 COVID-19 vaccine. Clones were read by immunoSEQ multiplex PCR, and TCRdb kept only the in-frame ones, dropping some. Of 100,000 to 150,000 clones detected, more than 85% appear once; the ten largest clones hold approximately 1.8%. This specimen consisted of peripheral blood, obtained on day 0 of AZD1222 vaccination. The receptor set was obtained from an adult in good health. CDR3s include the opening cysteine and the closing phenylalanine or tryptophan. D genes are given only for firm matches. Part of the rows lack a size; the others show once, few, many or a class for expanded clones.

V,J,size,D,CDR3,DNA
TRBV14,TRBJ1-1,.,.,CASSQDLGGEAFF,TGTGCCAGCAGCCAAGATCTGGGGGGTGAAGCTTTCTTT
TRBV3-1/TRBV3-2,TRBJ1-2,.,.,CASSQGAFNYGYTF,TGTGCCAGCAGCCAAGGGGCGTTTAACTATGGCTACACCTTC
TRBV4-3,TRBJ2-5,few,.,CASSQDIPLGRQETQYF,TGCGCCAGCAGCCAAGATATCCCCCTAGGTAGACAAGAGACCCAGTACTTC
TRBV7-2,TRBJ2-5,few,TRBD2,CASSWGGQETQYF,TGTGCCAGCAGCTGGGGGGGTCAAGAGACCCAGTACTTC
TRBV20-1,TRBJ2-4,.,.,CASLGDIQYF,TGCGCTAGCTTAGGGGACATTCAGTACTTC
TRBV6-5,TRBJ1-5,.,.,CASSYSENQPQHF,TGTGCCAGCAGTTACTCTGAAAATCAGCCCCAGCATTTT
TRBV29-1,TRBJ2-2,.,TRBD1,CSAGQGILGDTGELFF,TGCAGCGCCGGACAGGGGATTTTAGGGGACACCGGGGAGCTGTTTTTT
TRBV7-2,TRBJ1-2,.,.,CASSADSLGGYTF,TGTGCCAGCAGCGCCGACAGTCTGGGTGGCTACACCTTC
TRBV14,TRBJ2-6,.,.,CASSQDGQTGANVLTF,TGTGCCAGCAGCCAAGACGGACAGACTGGGGCCAACGTCCTGACTTTC
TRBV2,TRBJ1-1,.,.,CAANSGPEAFF,TGTGCCGCCAACTCGGGGCCTGAAGCTTTCTTT
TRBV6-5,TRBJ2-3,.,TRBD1,CASSSDRLSTDTQYF,TGTGCCAGCAGCTCGGACAGGCTGAGCACAGATACGCAGTATTTT
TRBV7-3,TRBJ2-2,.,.,CASSLSGELFF,TGTGCCAGCAGCTTAAGCGGGGAGCTGTTTTTT
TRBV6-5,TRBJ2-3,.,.,CASILGLGTDTQYF,TGTGCCAGCATCTTGGGACTGGGCACAGATACGCAGTATTTT
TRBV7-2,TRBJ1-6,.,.,CASSFLGGSPLHF,TGTGCCAGCAGCTTTCTGGGGGGGTCACCCCTCCACTTT
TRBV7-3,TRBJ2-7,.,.,CASSLTHRGGYYEQYF,TGTGCCAGCAGCTTAACCCACAGGGGGGGATACTACGAGCAGTACTTC
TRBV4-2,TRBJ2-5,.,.,CASSQRQAQETQYF,TGTGCCAGCAGCCAGCGACAGGCCCAAGAGACCCAGTACTTC
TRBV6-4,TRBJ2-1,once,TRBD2,CASSVRASGGIHNEQFF,TGTGCCAGCAGTGTTAGGGCTAGCGGGGGCATCCACAATGAGCAGTTCTTC
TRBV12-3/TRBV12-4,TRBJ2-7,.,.,CASSSGYEQYF,TGTGCCAGCAGTTCAGGGTACGAGCAGTACTTC
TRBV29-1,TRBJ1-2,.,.,CSVEDPGRGGGYTF,TGCAGCGTTGAAGATCCGGGGAGGGGCGGAGGCTACACCTTC
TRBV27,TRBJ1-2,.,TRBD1,CASSPPGQGGGYTF,TGTGCCAGCAGTCCACCGGGACAGGGAGGAGGCTACACCTTC
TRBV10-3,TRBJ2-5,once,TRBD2,CAISDQTRAGTETQYF,TGTGCCATCAGTGACCAGACTCGAGCGGGGACAGAGACCCAGTACTTC
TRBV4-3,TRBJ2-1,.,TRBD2,CASSQDLSLAETNEQFF,TGCGCCAGCAGCCAAGATCTAAGTCTAGCGGAAACTAATGAGCAGTTCTTC
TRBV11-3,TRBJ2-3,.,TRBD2,CASSLKKSGRSTDTQYF,TGTGCCAGCAGCTTAAAAAAAAGCGGGAGGAGCACAGATACGCAGTATTTT
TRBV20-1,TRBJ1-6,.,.,CSASLDTFSANSPLHF,TGCAGTGCTAGTCTCGATACCTTTTCCGCAAATTCACCCCTCCACTTT
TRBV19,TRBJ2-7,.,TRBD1,CASSIAGEQGQPTYEQYF,TGTGCCAGTAGTATAGCAGGGGAACAGGGGCAGCCGACCTACGAGCAGTACTTC
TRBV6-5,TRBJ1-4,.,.,CASSRTVSNEKLFF,TGTGCCAGCAGCAGGACGGTATCTAATGAAAAACTGTTTTTT
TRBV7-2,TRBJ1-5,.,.,CASSANTDQPQHF,TGTGCCAGCAGCGCAAACACGGATCAGCCCCAGCATTTT
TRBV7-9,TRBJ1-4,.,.,CASREDDEKLFF,TGTGCCAGCAGGGAGGATGATGAAAAACTGTTTTTT
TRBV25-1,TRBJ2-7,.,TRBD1,CASSGTVDYEQYF,TGTGCCAGCAGCGGGACAGTGGACTACGAGCAGTACTTC
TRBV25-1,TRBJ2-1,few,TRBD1,CASSEAGGRNEQFF,TGTGCCAGCAGTGAGGCAGGGGGCCGAAATGAGCAGTTCTTC
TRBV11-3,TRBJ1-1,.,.,CASSLGWGQNSEAFF,TGTGCCAGCAGCTTAGGGTGGGGGCAAAACTCTGAAGCTTTCTTT
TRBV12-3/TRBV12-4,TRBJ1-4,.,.,CASSLAGTEKLFF,TGTGCCAGCAGTTTAGCGGGGACAGAAAAACTGTTTTTT
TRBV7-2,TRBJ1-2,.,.,CASSSQGRRGDGYTF,TGTGCCAGCAGTTCCCAGGGTCGTCGTGGAGATGGCTACACCTTC
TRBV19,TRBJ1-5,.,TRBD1,CASSLMDRGRNQPQHF,TGTGCCAGTAGTCTGATGGACAGGGGGAGGAATCAGCCCCAGCATTTT
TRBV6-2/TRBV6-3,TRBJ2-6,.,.,CASSYGEAGANVLTF,TGTGCCAGCAGTTACGGGGAAGCTGGGGCCAACGTCCTGACTTTC
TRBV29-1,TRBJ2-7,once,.,CSVRTDSYEQYF,TGCAGCGTTCGGACAGACTCCTACGAGCAGTACTTC
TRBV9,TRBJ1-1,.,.,CASSPHAANTEAFF,TGTGCCAGCAGCCCCCACGCTGCGAACACTGAAGCTTTCTTT
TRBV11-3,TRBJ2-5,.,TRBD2,CASSPRTSGGAPAETQYF,TGTGCCAGCAGCCCCCGGACTAGCGGGGGGGCTCCAGCAGAGACCCAGTACTTC
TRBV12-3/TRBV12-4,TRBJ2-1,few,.,CASSLGSYNEQFF,TGTGCCAGCAGTTTAGGTTCTTACAATGAGCAGTTCTTC
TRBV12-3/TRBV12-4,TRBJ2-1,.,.,CASSSSLTGFF,TGTGCCAGCAGCAGTAGCCTTACCGGGTTCTTC
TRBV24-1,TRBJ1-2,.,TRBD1,CATSDPGTGLGYTF,TGTGCCACCAGTGATCCCGGGACAGGGCTGGGCTACACCTTC
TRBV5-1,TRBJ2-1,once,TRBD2,CATRMVAGGPSNEQFF,TGCGCCACCCGAATGGTAGCGGGGGGCCCCTCTAATGAGCAGTTCTTC
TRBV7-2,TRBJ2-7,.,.,CASSTRQASSYEQYF,TGTGCCAGCAGCACCCGACAGGCGAGCTCCTACGAGCAGTACTTC
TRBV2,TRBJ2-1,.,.,CASSEGPGVGEQFF,TGTGCCAGCAGTGAGGGGCCCGGGGTGGGTGAGCAGTTCTTC
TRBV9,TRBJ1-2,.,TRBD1,CASSTRTGLYGYTF,TGTGCCAGCAGCACCCGGACAGGGCTCTATGGCTACACCTTC
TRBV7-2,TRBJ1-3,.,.,CASSPVAGNTIYF,TGTGCCAGCAGCCCCGTGGCTGGAAACACCATATATTTT
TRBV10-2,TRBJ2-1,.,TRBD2,CASSESTSGGYNEQFF,TGCGCCAGCAGTGAGTCCACTAGCGGGGGATACAATGAGCAGTTCTTC
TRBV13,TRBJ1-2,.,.,CASSLHGNYGYTF,TGTGCCAGCAGCTTACACGGTAACTATGGCTACACCTTC
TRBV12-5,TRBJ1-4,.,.,CASGLSHNEKLFF,TGTGCTAGTGGTTTGAGTCATAATGAAAAACTGTTTTTT
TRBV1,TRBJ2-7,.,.,CTSSRTDRQGEQYF,TGCACCAGCAGCCGGACCGACAGGCAGGGAGAGCAGTACTTC
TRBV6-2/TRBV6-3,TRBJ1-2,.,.,CASSWTDGYTF,TGTGCCAGCAGCTGGACTGACGGCTACACCTTC
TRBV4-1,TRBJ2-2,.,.,CASSPYPQGNTGELFF,TGCGCCAGCAGCCCGTACCCCCAAGGGAACACCGGGGAGCTGTTTTTT
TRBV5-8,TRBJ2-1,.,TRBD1,CASSLDRGLTEQFF,TGTGCCAGCAGCTTGGACAGGGGGCTTACTGAGCAGTTCTTC
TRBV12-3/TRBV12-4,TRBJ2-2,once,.,CASRPGAGGELFF,TGTGCCAGCAGACCCGGGGCGGGCGGGGAGCTGTTTTTT